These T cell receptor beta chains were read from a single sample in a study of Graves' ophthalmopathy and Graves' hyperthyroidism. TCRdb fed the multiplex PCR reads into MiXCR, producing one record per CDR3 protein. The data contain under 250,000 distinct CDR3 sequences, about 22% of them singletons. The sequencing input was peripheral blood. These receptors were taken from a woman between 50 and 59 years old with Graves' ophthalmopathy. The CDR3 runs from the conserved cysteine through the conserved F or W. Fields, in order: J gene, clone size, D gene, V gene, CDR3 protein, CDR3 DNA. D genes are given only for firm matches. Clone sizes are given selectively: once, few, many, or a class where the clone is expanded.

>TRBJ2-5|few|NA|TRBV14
CASSQEGRVDF
TGTGCCAGCAGCCAAGAAGGACGCGTGGACTTC
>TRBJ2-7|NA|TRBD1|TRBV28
CASSYGTGRYEQYF
TGTGCCAGCAGCTACGGGACAGGGAGATACGAGCAGTACTTC
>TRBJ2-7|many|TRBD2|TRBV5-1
CASSREGYEQYF
TGCGCCAGCAGCCGGGAGGGCTACGAGCAGTACTTC
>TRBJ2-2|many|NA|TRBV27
CASSFLGGELFF
TGTGCCAGCAGTTTTTTGGGCGGGGAGCTGTTTTTT
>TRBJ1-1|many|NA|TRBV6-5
CASSYVPSSEAFF
TGTGCCAGCAGTTATGTGCCGAGTTCTGAAGCTTTCTTT
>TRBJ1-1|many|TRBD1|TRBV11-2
CASSWDSGTEAFF
TGTGCCAGCAGCTGGGACAGCGGCACTGAAGCTTTCTTT
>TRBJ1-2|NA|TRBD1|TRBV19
CASSFLPGQAGYTF
TGTGCCAGTAGTTTCTTACCTGGACAGGCTGGCTACACCTTC
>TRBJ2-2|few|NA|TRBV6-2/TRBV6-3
CASSYRDTGELFF
TGTGCCAGCAGTTACAGGGACACCGGGGAGCTGTTTTTT
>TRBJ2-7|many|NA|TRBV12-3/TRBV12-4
CASSLRRYEQYF
TGTGCCAGCAGTTTACGCAGATACGAGCAGTACTTC
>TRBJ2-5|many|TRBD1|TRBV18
CASSTNNRGWEETQYF
TGTGCCAGCTCAACAAACAACAGGGGATGGGAGGAGACCCAGTACTTC
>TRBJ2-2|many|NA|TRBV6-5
CASSTPRQGNTGELFF
TGTGCCAGCAGCACTCCCAGGCAGGGGAACACCGGGGAGCTGTTTTTT
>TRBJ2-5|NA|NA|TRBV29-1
CSVVYGETQYF
TGCAGCGTTGTCTACGGAGAGACCCAGTACTTC
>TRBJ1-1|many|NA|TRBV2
CASSEEQGNTEAFF
TGTGCCAGCAGTGAAGAACAGGGGAACACTGAAGCTTTCTTT
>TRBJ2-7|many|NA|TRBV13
CASSSRDAVQYEQYF
TGTGCCAGCAGCTCACGGGACGCCGTTCAGTACGAGCAGTACTTC
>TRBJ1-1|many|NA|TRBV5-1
CASSSYLGSTEAFF
TGCGCCAGCAGCTCCTACTTGGGGTCCACTGAAGCTTTCTTT
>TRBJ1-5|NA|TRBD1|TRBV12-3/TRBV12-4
CASILEGTADQPQHF
TGTGCCAGCATCTTGGAGGGGACAGCTGATCAGCCCCAGCATTTT
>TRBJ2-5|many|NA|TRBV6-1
CASMRRQETQYF
TGTGCCAGCATGAGACGACAAGAGACCCAGTACTTC
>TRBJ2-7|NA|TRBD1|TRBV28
CASSAGTALYEQYF
TGTGCCAGCAGTGCCGGGACAGCCCTCTACGAGCAGTACTTC
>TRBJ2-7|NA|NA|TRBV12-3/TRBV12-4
CASSSKADGPYEQYF
TGTGCCAGCAGTTCGAAGGCGGACGGACCCTACGAGCAGTACTTC
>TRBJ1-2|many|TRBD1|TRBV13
CASSRGQGGYGYTF
TGTGCCAGCAGCCGAGGACAGGGAGGCTATGGCTACACCTTC
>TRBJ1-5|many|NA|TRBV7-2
CASSLAPNQPQHF
TGTGCCAGCAGCTTAGCCCCGAATCAGCCCCAGCATTTT
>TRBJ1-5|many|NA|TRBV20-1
CSASRVNQPQHF
TGCAGTGCTAGTCGAGTCAATCAGCCCCAGCATTTT
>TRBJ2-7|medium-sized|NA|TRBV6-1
CASSDTEGPYEQYF
TGTGCCAGCAGTGACACGGAGGGACCCTACGAGCAGTACTTC
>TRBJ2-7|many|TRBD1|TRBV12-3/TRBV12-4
CASNTRDSSYEQYF
TGTGCCAGCAATACGAGGGACAGTTCCTACGAGCAGTACTTC
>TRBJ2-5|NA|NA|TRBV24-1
CATSDLGDGEETQYF
TGTGCCACCAGTGATTTAGGGGACGGAGAAGAGACCCAGTACTTC
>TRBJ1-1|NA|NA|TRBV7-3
CASSKAGGNEAFF
TGTGCCAGCAGCAAAGCCGGGGGCAATGAAGCTTTCTTT
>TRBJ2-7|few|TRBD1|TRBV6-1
CASGRGQGGNEQYF
TGTGCCAGCGGCCGGGGACAGGGAGGCAACGAGCAGTACTTC
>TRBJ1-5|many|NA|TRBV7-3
CASSRTGTQPQHF
TGTGCCAGCAGCCGAACAGGGACTCAGCCCCAGCATTTT
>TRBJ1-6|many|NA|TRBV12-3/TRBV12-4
CASSIIRGRGSPLHF
TGTGCCAGCAGTATTATACGGGGGCGTGGATCACCCCTCCACTTT
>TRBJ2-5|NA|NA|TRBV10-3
CAISAGIQETQYF
TGTGCCATCAGTGCTGGGATACAAGAGACCCAGTACTTC
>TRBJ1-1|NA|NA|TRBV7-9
CASSLETRRAFF
TGTGCCAGCAGCTTAGAGACCAGGAGGGCTTTCTTT
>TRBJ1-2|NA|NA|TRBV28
CASSHHGLGDGYIF
TGTGCCAGCAGCCACCATGGACTGGGAGATGGCTACATCTTC
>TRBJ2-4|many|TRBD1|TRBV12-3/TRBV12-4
CASRLSRTGGVLAKNIQYF
TGTGCCAGCAGGTTGAGCCGGACAGGGGGAGTACTAGCCAAAAACATTCAGTACTTC
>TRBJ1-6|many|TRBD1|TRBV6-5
CASRRDRENSPLHF
TGTGCCAGCAGAAGGGACAGGGAAAATTCACCCCTCCACTTT
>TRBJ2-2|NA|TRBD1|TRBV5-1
CASSRKDRGRIGELFF
TGCGCCAGCAGCCGGAAGGACAGGGGGCGAATCGGGGAGCTGTTTTTT
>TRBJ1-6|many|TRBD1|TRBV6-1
CASSQTGRSPLHF
TGTGCCAGCAGCCAGACAGGGAGGTCACCCCTCCACTTT
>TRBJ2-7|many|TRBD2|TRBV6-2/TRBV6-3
CASSYSKREGLHEQYF
TGTGCCAGCAGTTACTCGAAGCGGGAGGGCCTCCACGAGCAGTACTTC